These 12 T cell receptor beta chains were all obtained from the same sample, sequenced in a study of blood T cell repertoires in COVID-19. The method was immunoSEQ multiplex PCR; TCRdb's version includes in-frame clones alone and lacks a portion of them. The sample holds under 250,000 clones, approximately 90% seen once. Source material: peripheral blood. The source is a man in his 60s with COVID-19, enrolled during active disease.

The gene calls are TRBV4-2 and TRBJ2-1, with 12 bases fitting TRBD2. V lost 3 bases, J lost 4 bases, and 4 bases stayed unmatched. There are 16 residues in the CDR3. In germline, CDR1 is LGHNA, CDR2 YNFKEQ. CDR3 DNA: TGTGCCAGCAGCCACCTAGGACTAGCGGGATACAATGAGCAGTTCTTC. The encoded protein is CASSHLGLAGYNEQFF.

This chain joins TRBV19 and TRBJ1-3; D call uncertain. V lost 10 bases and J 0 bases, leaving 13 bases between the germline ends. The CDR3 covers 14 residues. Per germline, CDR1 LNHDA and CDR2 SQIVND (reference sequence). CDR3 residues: CATKPRGSGNTIYF. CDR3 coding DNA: TGTGCCACCAAACCCAGAGGCTCTGGAAACACCATATATTTT.

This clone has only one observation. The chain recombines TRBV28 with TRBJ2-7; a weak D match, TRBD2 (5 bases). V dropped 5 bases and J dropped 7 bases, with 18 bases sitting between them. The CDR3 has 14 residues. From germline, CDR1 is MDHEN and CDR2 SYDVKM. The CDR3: CASSPRTGVDEQYF. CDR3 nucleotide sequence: TGTGCCAGCAGTCCCCGGACTGGGGTCGATGAGCAGTACTTC.

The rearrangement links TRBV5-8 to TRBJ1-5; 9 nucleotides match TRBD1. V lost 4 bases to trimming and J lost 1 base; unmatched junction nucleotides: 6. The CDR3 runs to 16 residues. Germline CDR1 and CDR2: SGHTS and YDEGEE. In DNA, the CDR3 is TGTGCCAGCAGCAGGGGACAGGGAATAAGCAATCAGCCCCAGCATTTT. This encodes CASSRGQGISNQPQHF.

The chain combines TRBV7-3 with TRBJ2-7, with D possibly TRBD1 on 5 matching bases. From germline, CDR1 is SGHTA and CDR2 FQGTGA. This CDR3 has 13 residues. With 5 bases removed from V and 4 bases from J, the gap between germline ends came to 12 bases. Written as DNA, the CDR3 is TGTGCCAGCAGCCCTGGACACCCTTACGAGCAGTACTTC. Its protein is CASSPGHPYEQYF.

CDR3 nucleotide sequence: TGTGCCAGCAACCCGGGGTCCTCAGATGGGTATGGCTACACCTTC. Its translation: CASNPGSSDGYGYTF. The gene calls are TRBV6-5 and TRBJ1-2; D is undetermined. Looked up from germline, CDR1 is MNHEY and CDR2 is SVGAGI. The CDR3 has 15 residues. V shed 7 bases and J shed 5 bases, with 20 bases lying between them.

The CDR3 nucleotides read TGCGCCAGCAGCACATGGGGAACGGGAGAGGGGGAAAAACTGTTTTTT. This codes for CASSTWGTGEGEKLFF. V gene TRBV4-1 combines with J gene TRBJ1-4; D perhaps matches TRBD1 (5 bases). The V and J ends lost 5 bases and 8 bases respectively, with 21 bases between them. The germline V gene has CDR1 MGHRA and CDR2 YSYEKL. There are 16 residues in the CDR3.

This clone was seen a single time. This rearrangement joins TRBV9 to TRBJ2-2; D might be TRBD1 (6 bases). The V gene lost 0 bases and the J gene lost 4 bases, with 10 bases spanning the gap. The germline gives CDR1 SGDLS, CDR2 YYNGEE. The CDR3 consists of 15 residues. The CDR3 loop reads CASSVVGTITGELFF. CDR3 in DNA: TGTGCCAGCAGCGTAGTTGGGACAATCACCGGGGAGCTGTTTTTT.

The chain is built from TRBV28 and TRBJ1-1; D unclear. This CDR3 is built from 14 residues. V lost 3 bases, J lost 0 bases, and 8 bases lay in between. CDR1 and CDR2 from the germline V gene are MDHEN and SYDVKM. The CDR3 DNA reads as TGTGCCAGCAGTTTCTCGAGGATGAACACTGAAGCTTTCTTT. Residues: CASSFSRMNTEAFF. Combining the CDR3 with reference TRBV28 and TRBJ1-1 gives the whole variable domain DVKVTQSSRYLVKRTGEKVFLECVQDMDHENMFWYRQDPGLGLRLIYFSYDVKMKEKGDIPEGYSVSREKKERFSLILESASTNQTSMYLCASSFSRMNTEAFFGQGTRLTVV.

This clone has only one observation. DNA for the CDR3: TGTGCCAGCAGCCCGCGGCTCGGCTCCTATAATTCACCCCTCCACTTT. Translated, it gives CASSPRLGSYNSPLHF. The V and J genes are TRBV6-6 and TRBJ1-6, with D hard to call. Germline-derived CDR1 and CDR2 are MNHNY and SVGAGI (reference sequence). The CDR3 sequence is 16 residues long. Trimming shortened V by 6 bases and J by 0 bases, and 12 bases separated the two germline ends.

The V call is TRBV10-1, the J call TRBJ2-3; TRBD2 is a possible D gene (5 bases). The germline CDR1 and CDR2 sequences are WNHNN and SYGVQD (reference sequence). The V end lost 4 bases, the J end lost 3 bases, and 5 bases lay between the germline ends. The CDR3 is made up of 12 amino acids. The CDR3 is CASSGLTDTQYF. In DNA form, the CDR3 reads TGCGCCAGCAGTGGACTAACAGATACGCAGTATTTT.

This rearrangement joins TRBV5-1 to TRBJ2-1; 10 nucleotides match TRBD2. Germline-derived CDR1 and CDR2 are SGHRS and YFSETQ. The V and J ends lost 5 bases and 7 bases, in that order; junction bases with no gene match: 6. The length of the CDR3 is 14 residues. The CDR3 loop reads CASSLAGVKNEQFF. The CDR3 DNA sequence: TGCGCCAGCAGTCTAGCGGGAGTGAAAAATGAGCAGTTCTTC.